The clone carrying this T cell receptor (beta chain) occurred a few times. These data originate in a study of response to subunit inactivated influenza vaccine. The V segment lost 6 bases and the J segment 5 bases; nucleotides outside the gene matches: 13. Looked up from germline, CDR1 is MDHEN and CDR2 is SYDVKM. The CDR3 runs to 17 residues. One entry per CDR3 protein, called by TCRdb with MiXCR from the RT-PCR reads. Among over 450,000 distinct CDR3 sequences listed, approximately 13% were seen once. V usage is TRBV28 and J usage is TRBJ2-1; 10 bases are shared with TRBD2. The source is a man aged 45 to 65 who received an inactivated influenza vaccine. The specimen comprised PBMCs from blood, sampled about 6 weeks after vaccination. Here the CDR3 DNA reads TGTGCCAGCAGCTACTTATCCCTAGCGGGGGAGAACAATGAGCAGTTCTTC. It encodes CASSYLSLAGENNEQFF.